This T cell receptor beta chain appears in the sequencing data of a study of tissue T cells after allogeneic stem cell transplantation. General study findings and limits: The study did not identify alloreactive or antigen-specific tissue TCRs, and some clones might be persisting host cells. Tissue-detected TCR repertoire was only partly captured by blood and spleen T cells.

Relative to its sample, this clone is large. The target antigen is unknown. The genes and germline here are from mouse. The DNA ends 1 residue before the CDR3 does, and the rest of the CDR3 is filled in from the germline J gene. CDR3 sequences, V/J genes, frequencies and template counts came from survey-depth TCRbeta sequencing. Only in-frame clones appear in the TCRdb table, and some are missing; sequencing was by immunoSEQ multiplex PCR. Among roughly 6,400 clones listed, about half were seen once. Time point here: mouse harvest day 7 after allogeneic transplant. Mouse grafts combined 10^7 T-cell-depleted bone marrow cells with 10^6 splenic CD5+ T cells. The V and J ends lost 2 bases and 7 bases, in that order; junction bases with no gene match: 3. Germline assignment: CDR1 SGHDT and CDR2 FRDEAV. This CDR3 comprises 12 residues.

V usage is TRBV14 and J usage is TRBJ2-7, with 7 bases fitting TRBD2. Material: gut tissue. The origin of this receptor is a female BALB/c mouse given C57BL/6 T cells with graft-versus-host disease after an allogeneic hematopoietic cell transplant. CDR3 sequence reads: CASSFGGREQYF. The sequenced CDR3 bases are TGTGCCAGCAGTTTTGGGGGGAGAGAACAGTAC.